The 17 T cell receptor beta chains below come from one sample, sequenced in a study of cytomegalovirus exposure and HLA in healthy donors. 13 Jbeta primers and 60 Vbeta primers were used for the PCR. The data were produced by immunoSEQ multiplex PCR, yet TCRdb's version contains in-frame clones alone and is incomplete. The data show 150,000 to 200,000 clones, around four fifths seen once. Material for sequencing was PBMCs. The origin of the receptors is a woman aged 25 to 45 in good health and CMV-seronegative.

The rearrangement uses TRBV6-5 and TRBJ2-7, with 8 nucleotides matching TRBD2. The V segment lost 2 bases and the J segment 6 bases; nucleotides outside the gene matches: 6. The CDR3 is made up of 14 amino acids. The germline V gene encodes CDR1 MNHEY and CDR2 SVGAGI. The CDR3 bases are TGTGCCAGCAGTTACCCGGGACTAGTTGGCGAGCAGTACTTC. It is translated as CASSYPGLVGEQYF.

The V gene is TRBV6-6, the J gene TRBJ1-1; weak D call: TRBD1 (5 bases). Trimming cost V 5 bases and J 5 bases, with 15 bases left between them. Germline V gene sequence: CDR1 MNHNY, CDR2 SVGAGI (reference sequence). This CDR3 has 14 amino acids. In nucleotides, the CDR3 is TGTGCCAGCAGTACTCAGGGAGGGAGGACTGAAGCTTTCTTT. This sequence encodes CASSTQGGRTEAFF.

CDR3 loop: CASSIGGSGAQHF. CDR3 sequence (DNA): TGTGCCAGTAGTATTGGAGGGTCCGGAGCCCAGCATTTT. The chain links TRBV19 to TRBJ1-5, with D uncertain. This CDR3 has 13 amino acids. V was shortened by 3 bases and J by 11 bases, with 14 bases between the two germline ends. Germline CDR1 reads LNHDA; CDR2 reads SQIVND (reference sequence). Full variable domain (rest looked up from reference TRBV19 and TRBJ1-5): DGGITQSPKYLFRKEGQNVTLSCEQNLNHDAMYWYRQDPGQGLRLIYYSQIVNDFQKGDIAEGYSVSREKKESFPLTVTSAQKNPTAFYLCASSIGGSGAQHFGDGTRLSIL.

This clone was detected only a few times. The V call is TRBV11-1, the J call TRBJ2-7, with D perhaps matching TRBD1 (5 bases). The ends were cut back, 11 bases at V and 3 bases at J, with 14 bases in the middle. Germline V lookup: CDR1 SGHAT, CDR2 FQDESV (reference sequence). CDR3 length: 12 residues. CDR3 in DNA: TGTGCCGGCGACCCCGACAGCTACGAGCAGTACTTC. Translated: CAGDPDSYEQYF.

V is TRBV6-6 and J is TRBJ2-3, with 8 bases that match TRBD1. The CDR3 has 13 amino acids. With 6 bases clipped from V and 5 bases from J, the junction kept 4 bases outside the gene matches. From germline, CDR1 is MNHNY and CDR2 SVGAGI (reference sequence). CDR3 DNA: TGTGCCAGCAGCCGACAGGGGAGAGATACGCAGTATTTT. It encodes CASSRQGRDTQYF.

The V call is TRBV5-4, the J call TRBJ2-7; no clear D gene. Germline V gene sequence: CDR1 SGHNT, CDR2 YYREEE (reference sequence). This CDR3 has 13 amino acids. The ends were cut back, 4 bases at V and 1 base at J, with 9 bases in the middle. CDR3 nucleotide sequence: TGTGCCAGCAGCCGCGCGCTTTCCTACGAGCAGTACTTC. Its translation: CASSRALSYEQYF.

This chain's CDR3 is CASSLPSRQGDGYTF. The CDR3 DNA reads as TGTGCCAGCAGCTTGCCCTCTCGACAGGGGGACGGCTACACCTTC. This chain uses TRBV5-4 with TRBJ1-2; TRBD1 matches at 9 bases. Germline trimming cut 1 base from V and 8 bases from J; bases unmatched to any gene: 9. The CDR3 runs to 15 residues. CDR1 and CDR2 (germline): SGHNT, YYREEE (reference sequence). The whole variable domain, remainder taken from reference TRBV5-4 and TRBJ1-2, is ETGVTQSPTHLIKTRGQQVTLRCSSQSGHNTVSWYQQALGQGPQFIFQYYREEENGRGNFPPRFSGLQFPNYSSELNVNALELDDSALYLCASSLPSRQGDGYTFGSGTRLTVV.

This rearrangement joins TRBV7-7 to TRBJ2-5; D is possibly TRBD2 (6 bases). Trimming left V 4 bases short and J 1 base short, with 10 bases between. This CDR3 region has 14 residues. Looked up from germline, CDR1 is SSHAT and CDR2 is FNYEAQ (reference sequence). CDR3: CASSSTGSQETQYF. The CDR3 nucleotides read TGTGCCAGCAGCTCTACCGGGAGCCAAGAGACCCAGTACTTC.

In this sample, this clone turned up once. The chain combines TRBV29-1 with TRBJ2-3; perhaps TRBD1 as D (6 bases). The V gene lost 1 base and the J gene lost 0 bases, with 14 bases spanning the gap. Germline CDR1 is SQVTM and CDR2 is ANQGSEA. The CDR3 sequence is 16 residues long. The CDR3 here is CSVEGPRGGSTDTQYF. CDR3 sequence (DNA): TGCAGCGTTGAAGGCCCGAGAGGGGGTAGCACAGATACGCAGTATTTT.

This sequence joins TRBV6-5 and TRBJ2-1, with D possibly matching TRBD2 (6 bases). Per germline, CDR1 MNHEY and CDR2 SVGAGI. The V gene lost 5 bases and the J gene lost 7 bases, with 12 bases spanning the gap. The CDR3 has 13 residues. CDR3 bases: TGTGCCAGCAGTGCGGGACTTCTTAATGAGCAGTTCTTC. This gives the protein CASSAGLLNEQFF.

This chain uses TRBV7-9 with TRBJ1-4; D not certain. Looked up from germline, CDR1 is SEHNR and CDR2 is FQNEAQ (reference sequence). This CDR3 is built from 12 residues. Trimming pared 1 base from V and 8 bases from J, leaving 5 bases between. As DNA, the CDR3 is TGTGCCAGCAGCTTAGGCAGGGAAAAACTGTTTTTT. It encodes CASSLGREKLFF. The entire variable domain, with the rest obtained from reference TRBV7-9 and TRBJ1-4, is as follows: DTGVSQNPRHKITKRGQNVTFRCDPISEHNRLYWYRQTLGQGPEFLTYFQNEAQLEKSRLLSDRFSAERPKGSFSTLEIQRTEQGDSAMYLCASSLGREKLFFGSGTQLSVL.

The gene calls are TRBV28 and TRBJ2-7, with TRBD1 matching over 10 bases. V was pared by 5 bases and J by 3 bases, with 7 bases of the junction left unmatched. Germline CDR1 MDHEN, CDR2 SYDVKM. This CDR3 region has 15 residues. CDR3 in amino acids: CASSQGGTGDYEQYF. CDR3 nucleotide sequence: TGTGCCAGCAGTCAAGGCGGGACAGGGGACTACGAGCAGTACTTC.

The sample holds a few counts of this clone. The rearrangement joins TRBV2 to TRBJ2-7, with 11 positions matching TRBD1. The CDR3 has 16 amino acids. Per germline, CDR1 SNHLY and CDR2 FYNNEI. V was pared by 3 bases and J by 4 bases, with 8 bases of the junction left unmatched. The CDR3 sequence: CASSEDRGRQVYEQYF. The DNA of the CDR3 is TGTGCCAGCAGTGAGGACAGGGGGCGCCAAGTTTACGAGCAGTACTTC.

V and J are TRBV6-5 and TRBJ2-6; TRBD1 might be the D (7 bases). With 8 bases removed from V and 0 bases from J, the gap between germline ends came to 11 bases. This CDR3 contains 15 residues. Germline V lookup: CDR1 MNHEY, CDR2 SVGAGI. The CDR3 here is CASGGTVSGANVLTF. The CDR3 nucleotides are TGTGCCAGCGGCGGGACAGTCTCTGGGGCCAACGTCCTGACTTTC.

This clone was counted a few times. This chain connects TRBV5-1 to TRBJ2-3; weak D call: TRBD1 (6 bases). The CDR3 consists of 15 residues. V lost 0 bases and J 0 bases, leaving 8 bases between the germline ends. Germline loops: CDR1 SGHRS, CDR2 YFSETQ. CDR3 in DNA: TGCGCCAGCAGCTTGGCCAGGGGAAGCACAGATACGCAGTATTTT. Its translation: CASSLARGSTDTQYF. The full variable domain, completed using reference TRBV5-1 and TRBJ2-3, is KAGVTQTPRYLIKTRGQQVTLSCSPISGHRSVSWYQQTPGQGLQFLFEYFSETQRNKGNFPGRFSGRQFSNSRSEMNVSTLELGDSALYLCASSLARGSTDTQYFGPGTRLTVL.

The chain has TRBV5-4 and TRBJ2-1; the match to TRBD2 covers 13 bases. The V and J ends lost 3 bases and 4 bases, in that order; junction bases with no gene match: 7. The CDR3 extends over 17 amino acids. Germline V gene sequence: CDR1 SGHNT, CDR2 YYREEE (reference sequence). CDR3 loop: CASSSTSGGASYNEQFF. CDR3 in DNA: TGTGCCAGCAGCTCTACTAGCGGGGGGGCGTCGTACAATGAGCAGTTCTTC.

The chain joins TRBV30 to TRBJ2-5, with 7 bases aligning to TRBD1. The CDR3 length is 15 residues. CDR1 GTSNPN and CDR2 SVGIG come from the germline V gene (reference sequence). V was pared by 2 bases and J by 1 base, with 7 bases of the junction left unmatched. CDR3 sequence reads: CAWSYYGQAQETQYF. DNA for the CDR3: TGTGCCTGGAGTTACTACGGACAGGCCCAAGAGACCCAGTACTTC.